The text below deals with one TCR beta chain. cDNA came from approximately 0.5 to 1 ug RNA primed by random hexamers. TCRdb reanalysed the immunoSEQ multiplex PCR reads using MiXCR and keeps one entry per CDR3 protein. This table holds about 120,000 distinct CDR3 sequences, 85% to 95% found once. The record originates from a study of CD8 T cells in Susac syndrome. Germline-derived CDR1 and CDR2 are MNHEY and SVGAGI. Deletions cut 7 bases from V and 2 bases from J, with 9 bases between. The CDR3 has 14 amino acids. CD8+ and CD4+ blood T cells underwent TCR beta sequencing. The source of this sequence is a human donor in good health. The chain links TRBV6-5 to TRBJ2-6; D call uncertain. Specimen: CD8+ T cells from PBMCs. CDR3 bases: TGTGCCAGCACCCCCCTTGCTGGGGCCAACGTCCTGACTTTC. Encoded protein: CASTPLAGANVLTF.